Sequencing of this TCR beta chain was carried out in a study of T cells in localized non-small cell lung cancer. Using immunoSEQ multiplex PCR, the repertoire was profiled, and TCRdb retains in-frame clones only, with some absent. The repertoire holds 100,000 to 150,000 clones, with about 89% as singletons. Looked up from germline, CDR1 is SGHVS and CDR2 is FQNEAQ. V lost 1 base to trimming and J lost 1 base, with 7 bases between them. This CDR3 is built from 14 residues. The V gene is TRBV7-8, the J gene TRBJ1-1; D unclear. This receptor was taken from a female donor aged 60 or older with stage I lung adenocarcinoma. The material was peripheral blood, obtained before any cancer treatment. DNA of the CDR3: TGTGCCAGCAGCTTAGTAATCGGGAACACTGAAGCTTTCTTT. Translating it yields CASSLVIGNTEAFF.